Below are 30 T cell receptor beta chains sequenced from a single sample in a study of identical twins. MiXCR was run by TCRdb on the 5' RACE reads, yielding one entry per CDR3 protein. This table holds 450,000 or so distinct CDR3 sequences, 13% to 15% found once. The same data also went into a second study, on yellow fever vaccine responses in identical twins.

The material sequenced was CD4+ T cells sorted from blood. These receptors were taken from a woman younger than 30 in good health.

This clonotype occurred a few times. The V and J genes are TRBV29-1 and TRBJ2-5; 10 nucleotides line up with TRBD1. In germline, CDR1 is SQVTM, CDR2 ANQGSEA. Unmatched junction bases numbered 9, after V lost 6 bases and J lost 5 bases. The CDR3 consists of 14 residues. Here the CDR3 DNA reads TGCAGCGTGAGCCCGACAGGGGGCGGGGAGACCCAGTACTTC. Translated: CSVSPTGGGETQYF.

The V gene is TRBV5-4, the J gene TRBJ2-3, with 14 positions matching TRBD2. With 2 bases clipped from V and 0 bases from J, the junction kept 5 bases outside the gene matches. This CDR3 has 18 amino acids. Germline assignment: CDR1 SGHNT and CDR2 YYREEE (reference sequence). CDR3 coding DNA: TGTGCCAGCAGCTTCCGCGGGACTAGCGGGGGAAGCACAGATACGCAGTATTTT. Translation gives CASSFRGTSGGSTDTQYF. The variable domain in full, with the rest retrieved from reference TRBV5-4 and TRBJ2-3, is ETGVTQSPTHLIKTRGQQVTLRCSSQSGHNTVSWYQQALGQGPQFIFQYYREEENGRGNFPPRFSGLQFPNYSSELNVNALELDDSALYLCASSFRGTSGGSTDTQYFGPGTRLTVL.

The table lists this clonotype with a few counts. V and J are TRBV6-1 and TRBJ2-2, with D perhaps TRBD1 or TRBD2 (5 bases each). Trimming removed 6 bases at V and 5 bases at J, with 10 bases between. Germline-derived CDR1 and CDR2 are MNHNS and SASEGT. This CDR3 contains 13 residues. The CDR3 is CASRVGATGELFF. In DNA form, the CDR3 reads TGTGCCAGCAGGGTCGGGGCTACCGGGGAGCTGTTTTTT.

This clonotype has ten or more counts. This chain links TRBV28 with TRBJ2-7; D unclear. The CDR3 runs 9 residues. Trimming took off 8 bases at V and 3 bases at J, with 2 bases between the two ends. CDR1 and CDR2 (germline): MDHEN, SYDVKM. Written as DNA, the CDR3 is TGTGCCAGCGGCTACGAGCAGTACTTC. This translates into CASGYEQYF. The entire variable domain, with the rest obtained from reference TRBV28 and TRBJ2-7, is as follows: DVKVTQSSRYLVKRTGEKVFLECVQDMDHENMFWYRQDPGLGLRLIYFSYDVKMKEKGDIPEGYSVSREKKERFSLILESASTNQTSMYLCASGYEQYFGPGTRLTVT.

V usage is TRBV24-1 and J usage is TRBJ2-1, with a possible D match to TRBD2 (6 bases). Germline values: CDR1 KGHDR, CDR2 SFDVKD. This CDR3 has 15 amino acids. Between the trimmed V and J ends, which lost 1 base and 4 bases, there was a span of 10 bases. CDR3 residues: CATSDFGSGYNEQFF. The DNA of the CDR3 is TGTGCCACCAGTGATTTTGGAAGCGGGTACAATGAGCAGTTCTTC.

The chain is built from TRBV6-2 or TRBV6-3 and TRBJ2-1; 9 positions match TRBD2. The J segment lost 8 bases and the V segment lost 0 bases, leaving 11 bases of the junction unmatched. In germline, CDR1 is MNHEY, CDR2 SVGEGT. The length of the CDR3 is 17 residues. The CDR3 loop reads CASSYSISGSGEDEQFF. Written as DNA, the CDR3 is TGTGCCAGCAGTTACTCGATTAGCGGGAGTGGGGAGGATGAGCAGTTCTTC.

This clonotype was seen a few times. The gene calls are TRBV15 and TRBJ2-7; 7 bases line up with TRBD1. The trim removed 4 bases at V and 2 bases at J, leaving 2 bases unmatched. This CDR3 contains 13 residues. Per germline, CDR1 LNHNV and CDR2 YYDKDF (reference sequence). In nucleotides, the CDR3 is TGTGCCACCAGCACGCAGGGGGCCTACGAGCAGTACTTC. It is translated as CATSTQGAYEQYF.

The chain carries TRBV10-3 and TRBJ2-2, with unresolved D. The V end was cut by 0 bases, the J end by 5 bases, with 13 bases between. The CDR3 is made up of 16 amino acids. Germline V gives CDR1 ENHRY, CDR2 SYGVKD. The CDR3: CAISESNTGRTGELFF. DNA of the CDR3: TGTGCCATCAGTGAGTCGAACACCGGTAGGACCGGGGAGCTGTTTTTT.

The chain has TRBV15 and TRBJ2-3; D is uncertain. Between the trimmed V and J ends, which lost 0 bases and 0 bases, there was a span of 10 bases. The CDR3 has 16 amino acids. Germline lookup yields CDR1 LNHNV and CDR2 YYDKDF (reference sequence). CDR3 residues: CATSRDGSPSTDTQYF. In nucleotides, the CDR3 is TGTGCCACCAGCAGAGATGGCAGCCCTAGCACAGATACGCAGTATTTT.

V gene TRBV5-1 combines with J gene TRBJ2-3; tentatively, D is TRBD2 (6 bases). Trimming left V 4 bases short and J 2 bases short, with 23 bases between. Germline V gene sequence: CDR1 SGHRS, CDR2 YFSETQ. This CDR3 has 18 residues. CDR3: CASSLWPQGSGYTDTQYF. CDR3 nucleotide sequence: TGCGCCAGCAGCCTCTGGCCTCAAGGGAGCGGGTACACAGATACGCAGTATTTT.

This clonotype was counted only a few times. The chain employs TRBV5-5 and TRBJ2-7, with D perhaps TRBD1 (5 bases). Trimming took 3 bases from V and 5 from J, leaving 18 bases between them. The CDR3 totals 15 residues. Germline V gene sequence: CDR1 SGHKS, CDR2 YYEKEE (reference sequence). The CDR3 here is CASSSASRGINEQYF. CDR3 DNA sequence: TGTGCCAGCAGCTCAGCCTCTAGGGGTATAAACGAGCAGTACTTC.

This clonotype was observed once. One end of the junction varies from germline; a read error may be responsible. V is TRBV29-1 and J is TRBJ2-5; 15 bases are a match to TRBD2. This CDR3 comprises 13 residues. The germline V gene encodes CDR1 SQVTM and CDR2 ANQGSEA. The CDR3 DNA reads TGCAGCGTTGGGACTAGCGGGGGGGAGACCCAGCACTTC. Translating gives CSVGTSGGETQHF.

V and J are TRBV6-1 and TRBJ2-1; D possibly corresponds to TRBD1 (6 bases). The germline V and J ends were trimmed by 6 bases and 5 bases, with 23 bases remaining between them. The germline V gene encodes CDR1 MNHNS and CDR2 SASEGT. This CDR3 spans 17 amino acids. For the CDR3, the DNA is TGTGCCAGCAGCCCCCCGCCGGGACAAAGTAGTAACAATGAGCAGTTCTTC. Encoded protein: CASSPPPGQSSNNEQFF.

This chain connects TRBV3-1 to TRBJ2-7, with D uncertain. V lost 0 bases and J 1 base, leaving 4 bases between the germline ends. Germline V gene data show CDR1 as LGHDT and CDR2 as YNNKEL (reference sequence). The CDR3 extends over 13 amino acids. The CDR3 loop reads CASSQDASYEQYF. CDR3 DNA sequence: TGTGCCAGCAGCCAAGATGCGTCCTACGAGCAGTACTTC.

CDR3 bases: TGCGCCAGCAGCTTGGCCGTGGCGAACACTGAAGCTTTCTTT. Translating it yields CASSLAVANTEAFF. The chain has TRBV5-1 and TRBJ1-1, with D hard to call. From germline, CDR1 is SGHRS and CDR2 YFSETQ. The CDR3 runs 14 residues. V dropped 0 bases and J dropped 1 base, with 7 bases sitting between them.

The J gene is TRBJ2-1, the V gene TRBV6-2 or TRBV6-3; 9 bases map to TRBD2. V shed 5 bases and J 4 bases; nucleotides not matched to a gene: 9. Germline V gene lookup returns CDR1 MNHEY and CDR2 SVGEGT. This CDR3 has 16 amino acids. The chain's CDR3 is CASSRLRTSVYNEQFF. CDR3 nucleotides: TGTGCCAGCAGTCGGCTGAGGACTAGCGTGTACAATGAGCAGTTCTTC.

V and J are TRBV7-3 and TRBJ2-7, with TRBD1 matching 7 bases. CDR1 is SGHTA, CDR2 FQGTGA, per germline. The CDR3 spans 14 residues. The V and J ends lost 4 bases and 2 bases, in that order; junction bases with no gene match: 5. Written as DNA, the CDR3 is TGTGCCAGCAGCTCCCGGGACAGCCCCTACGAGCAGTACTTC. As protein: CASSSRDSPYEQYF.

This clonotype was seen a handful of times. J is TRBJ2-7 and V is TRBV6-6; D is undetermined. With 7 bases removed from V and 3 bases from J, the gap between germline ends came to 10 bases. The germline V gene has CDR1 MNHNY and CDR2 SVGAGI (reference sequence). This CDR3 comprises 12 residues. As DNA, the CDR3 is TGTGCCAGCATGCAGACCCACTACGAGCAGTACTTC. Translation: CASMQTHYEQYF.

As to this clonotype: A junction boundary mismatches the germline segment, possibly from a read error. The gene calls are TRBV7-7 and TRBJ2-5; D could derive from TRBD1 or TRBD2 (5 bases each). The CDR3 is 14 residues long. Germline assignment: CDR1 SSHAT and CDR2 FNYEAQ (reference sequence). This CDR3 is CASSLDEGRETQYF. In nucleotides, the CDR3 is TGTGCTAGCAGCTTAGACGAGGGGCGAGAGACCCAGTACTTC.

The rearrangement links TRBV7-9 to TRBJ2-2; 13 nucleotides align to TRBD2. Unmatched junction bases numbered 5, after V lost 5 bases and J lost 5 bases. This CDR3 has 16 amino acids. Germline CDR1 is SEHNR and CDR2 is FQNEAQ (reference sequence). The CDR3 here is CASSLGTSGKTGELFF. Written as DNA, the CDR3 is TGTGCCAGCAGCCTCGGGACTAGCGGGAAAACCGGGGAGCTGTTTTTT.

The chain has TRBV28 and TRBJ2-3, with a possible D match to TRBD1 (5 bases). Trimming took 2 bases from V and 0 from J, leaving 9 bases between them. From germline, CDR1 is MDHEN and CDR2 SYDVKM. This CDR3 has 15 amino acids. The CDR3 sequence is CASSLQGSSTDTQYF. CDR3 nucleotides: TGTGCCAGCAGTTTACAGGGCTCTAGCACAGATACGCAGTATTTT.

The chain combines TRBV4-3 with TRBJ1-6; possible D gene TRBD1, 5 bases. Trimming cost V 4 bases and J 8 bases, with 12 bases left between them. Germline-derived CDR1 and CDR2 are LGHNA and YSLEER. The CDR3 has 14 residues. The CDR3 sequence is CASSRGVRDSPLHF. CDR3 sequence (DNA): TGCGCCAGCAGCCGAGGGGTGCGAGATTCACCCCTCCACTTT.

In its sample, this clonotype was seen a few times. The chain couples TRBV12-3 or TRBV12-4 to TRBJ1-1; D may be TRBD1 (5 bases). Trimming shortened V by 6 bases and J by 1 base, and 15 bases separated the two germline ends. The CDR3 loop spans 15 amino acids. The CDR3 sequence is CASSHQAGWNTEAFF. The CDR3 nucleotides read TGTGCCAGCAGCCATCAGGCAGGGTGGAACACTGAAGCTTTCTTT.

The rearrangement links TRBV12-3 or TRBV12-4 to TRBJ2-5, with 7 bases that match TRBD2. Unmatched junction bases numbered 9, after V lost 3 bases and J lost 5 bases. CDR3 length: 15 amino acids. The CDR3 sequence is CASSFSSGLGETQYF. For the CDR3, the DNA is TGTGCCAGCAGTTTTTCTAGCGGCTTGGGGGAGACCCAGTACTTC.

The chain links TRBV6-1 to TRBJ2-7, with 8 bases matching TRBD1. Trimming cost V 6 bases and J 0 bases; bases outside gene matches: 10. Germline V CDR1 and CDR2: MNHNS, SASEGT. CDR3 size: 16 residues. The CDR3 DNA follows: TGTGCCAGCAGCTCGACACGACAGGGGAGCTCCTACGAGCAGTACTTC. Its translation: CASSSTRQGSSYEQYF.

The chain recombines TRBV28 with TRBJ2-7, with 8 bases lining up with TRBD1. V shed 6 bases, J shed 0 bases, and the junction held 7 bases outside the gene matches. CDR3 length equals 15 residues. Germline CDR1 reads MDHEN; CDR2 reads SYDVKM. CDR3 nucleotides: TGTGCCAGCAGAGGAGGACAGGGATACTCCTACGAGCAGTACTTC. This translates into CASRGGQGYSYEQYF. Variable domain in full (rest from reference TRBV28 and TRBJ2-7): DVKVTQSSRYLVKRTGEKVFLECVQDMDHENMFWYRQDPGLGLRLIYFSYDVKMKEKGDIPEGYSVSREKKERFSLILESASTNQTSMYLCASRGGQGYSYEQYFGPGTRLTVT.

The rearrangement joins TRBV20-1 to TRBJ2-7; 12 bases are a match to TRBD2. CDR1 DFQATT and CDR2 SNEGSKA come from the germline V gene (reference sequence). CDR3 size: 16 residues. V shed 1 base and J 3 bases; nucleotides not matched to a gene: 7. Here the CDR3 reads CSARVLLAGGDYEQYF. The CDR3 DNA reads as TGCAGTGCTAGAGTCCTCCTAGCGGGGGGGGACTACGAGCAGTACTTC.

This chain connects TRBV3-1 to TRBJ2-7; D tentatively fits TRBD1 or TRBD2 (6 bases each). CDR1 LGHDT and CDR2 YNNKEL come from the germline V gene (reference sequence). V lost 8 bases, J lost 1 base, and 21 bases lay in between. The CDR3 is 16 amino acids. The DNA of the CDR3 is TGTGCCAGCTCCGGTGTGAGGAGGGGGAATTCCTACGAGCAGTACTTC. Residues: CASSGVRRGNSYEQYF.

This rearrangement joins TRBV19 to TRBJ2-6; 7 positions agree with TRBD1. J was trimmed by 2 bases and V by 7 bases; bases with no gene match: 5. CDR1 is LNHDA, CDR2 SQIVND, per germline (reference sequence). The CDR3 runs 15 residues. CDR3 residues: CASTIQGAGANVLTF. The CDR3 DNA is TGTGCCAGTACCATCCAGGGGGCTGGGGCCAACGTCCTGACTTTC.

The CDR3 sequence: CASSLQSLNTGELFF. In nucleotides, the CDR3 is TGTGCCAGCAGCTTGCAGAGCTTGAACACCGGGGAGCTGTTTTTT. The chain combines TRBV7-2 with TRBJ2-2; unclear D gene. Looked up from germline, CDR1 is SGHTA and CDR2 is FQGNSA. Trimming left V 3 bases short and J 1 base short, with 9 bases between. This CDR3 is 15 amino acids long.